Presented here are 11 T cell receptor beta chains from one specimen sequenced in a study of T-cell reconstitution after alpha-beta-depleted transplantation in children. Preparation of the TCRbeta library used unique molecular identifiers. Using its own MiXCR run on the PCR reads, TCRdb lists one record per CDR3 protein. The sample consists of about 610,000 distinct CDR3 sequences, about 10% of them appearing once. This specimen was PBMCs from the stem cell graft donor, taken from the stem cell graft. The source of these receptors is a human donor who donated a stem cell graft to a child with acute myeloid leukemia.

The gene calls are TRBV18 and TRBJ2-7; TRBD1 matches at 11 bases. Germline lookup yields CDR1 KGHSH and CDR2 LQKENI. The V and J ends lost 6 bases and 6 bases, in that order; junction bases with no gene match: 10. This CDR3 comprises 15 residues. CDR3 in DNA: TGTGCCAGCTCCCCTTTACCGGGACAGGGGGTCGAGCAGTACTTC. This translates into CASSPLPGQGVEQYF.

This clonotype was detected only a few times. J is TRBJ2-5 and V is TRBV20-1; 8 bases fit TRBD2. V lost 2 bases and J lost 7; bases outside the gene matches: 9. CDR3 length: 14 amino acids. Germline V gene lookup returns CDR1 DFQATT and CDR2 SNEGSKA (reference sequence). The chain's CDR3 is CSARWAGAGGTQYF. The CDR3 bases are TGCAGTGCTAGATGGGCAGGGGCGGGGGGGACCCAGTACTTC.

The sample holds many counts of this clonotype. This rearrangement joins TRBV11-3 to TRBJ2-1, with a possible D match to TRBD2 (5 bases). In germline, CDR1 is SGHNT, CDR2 YENEEA. V was pared by 5 bases and J by 4 bases, with 9 bases between. The CDR3 is 13 residues long. The CDR3 here is CASSPGLYNEQFF. Here the CDR3 DNA reads TGTGCCAGCAGCCCCGGACTTTACAATGAGCAGTTCTTC.

This chain connects TRBV20-1 to TRBJ2-2, with D perhaps matching TRBD1 (6 bases). The CDR3 length is 13 residues. V lost 3 bases, J lost 5 bases, and 10 bases lay in between. Germline values: CDR1 DFQATT, CDR2 SNEGSKA (reference sequence). The CDR3 spells CSASPGATGELFF. DNA of the CDR3: TGCAGTGCTAGCCCAGGGGCGACCGGGGAGCTGTTTTTT.

The chain combines TRBV4-2 with TRBJ2-4; D unresolved. The CDR3 loop spans 13 amino acids. The germline V gene encodes CDR1 LGHNA and CDR2 YNFKEQ. V was cut by 0 bases and J by 9 bases, with 9 bases left in between. CDR3 amino acids: CASSQDLNGIQYF. The DNA for the CDR3 is TGTGCCAGCAGCCAAGATCTCAATGGCATTCAGTACTTC.

This clonotype has at least ten counts. This rearrangement joins TRBV29-1 to TRBJ2-3; TRBD1 matches 9 bases. With 5 bases clipped from V and 3 bases from J, the junction kept 3 bases outside the gene matches. CDR3 length: 13 residues. The germline CDR1 and CDR2 sequences are SQVTM and ANQGSEA. In DNA, the CDR3 is TGCAGCGTTCCGGGACAGGGAACAGATACGCAGTATTTT. It encodes CSVPGQGTDTQYF.

This clonotype has at least ten counts. V usage is TRBV27 and J usage is TRBJ2-2, with D possibly TRBD2 on 5 matching bases. The CDR3 is made up of 16 amino acids. From germline, CDR1 is MNHEY and CDR2 SMNVEV (reference sequence). With 7 bases removed from V and 0 bases from J, the gap between germline ends came to 15 bases. The CDR3 region is CASITLGGPNTGELFF. CDR3 DNA sequence: TGTGCCAGCATTACCTTAGGCGGGCCGAACACCGGGGAGCTGTTTTTT.

The chain carries TRBV5-1 and TRBJ2-1; 16 bases fit TRBD2. CDR3 size: 16 residues. Germline lookup yields CDR1 SGHRS and CDR2 YFSETQ. V was pared by 3 bases and J by 7 bases, with 4 bases of the junction left unmatched. CDR3 in amino acids: CASSSGLAGGQNEQFF. The CDR3 DNA is TGCGCCAGCAGCTCGGGACTAGCGGGAGGGCAAAATGAGCAGTTCTTC.

The genes are TRBV4-3 and TRBJ2-7; no reliable D call. Germline V CDR1 and CDR2: LGHNA, YSLEER. V lost 1 base to trimming and J lost 6 bases, with 16 bases between them. The CDR3 runs 15 residues. The CDR3: CASSQGAGMSLEQYF. Written as DNA, the CDR3 is TGCGCCAGCAGCCAAGGGGCTGGGATGTCACTCGAGCAGTACTTC.

This clonotype was counted between two and nine times. This rearrangement joins TRBV29-1 to TRBJ2-7; 13 bases are a match to TRBD2. Losses at the gene ends were 3 bases for V and 2 bases for J; bases not matched to a gene: 10. There are 17 residues in the CDR3. Germline V CDR1 and CDR2: SQVTM, ANQGSEA. DNA for the CDR3: TGCAGCGTTGAGGGCCCTGGACTAGCGGGAGTCCCCTACGAGCAGTACTTC. Its protein is CSVEGPGLAGVPYEQYF.

This clonotype was detected ten times or more. The chain employs TRBV2 and TRBJ1-5; 8 bases align to TRBD1. V was pared by 5 bases and J by 11 bases, with 11 bases of the junction left unmatched. The V gene's germline CDR1 is SNHLY and CDR2 FYNNEI. The length of the CDR3 is 14 residues. CDR3 loop: CASSSGQGLSAQHF. The CDR3 DNA is TGTGCCAGCAGTAGCGGACAGGGCTTATCAGCCCAGCATTTT.